The 6 T cell receptor beta chains presented below share a single source sample, sequenced in a study of cytomegalovirus exposure and HLA in healthy donors. Assay: immunoSEQ multiplex PCR; the TCRdb copy retains only in-frame clones and omits some. The top ten clones hold roughly 4.4% of a sample with 55,000 to 75,000 clones, approximately 94% of them seen once. Specimen: PBMCs. The receptors come from a man aged 18 to 30 in good health and CMV-seropositive.

This chain links TRBV4-2 with TRBJ2-7; 11 bases align to TRBD1. The germline V gene has CDR1 LGHNA and CDR2 YNFKEQ. J lost 6 bases, V lost 4 bases, and 8 bases had no gene match. CDR3 size: 15 residues. DNA of the CDR3: TGTGCCAGCAGCCGAGGACAGGGGGCGAGGTCCGAGCAGTACTTC. This codes for CASSRGQGARSEQYF.

This chain connects TRBV2 to TRBJ2-1; possibly TRBD2 for D (5 bases). The CDR3 is 11 amino acids. Trimming took 5 bases from V and 8 from J, leaving 7 bases between them. CDR1 is SNHLY and CDR2 is FYNNEI in the germline V gene. CDR3 residues: CASSSGDEQFF. The CDR3 bases are TGTGCCAGCAGTTCCGGGGATGAGCAGTTCTTC. The whole variable domain, remainder taken from reference TRBV2 and TRBJ2-1, is EPEVTQTPSHQVTQMGQEVILRCVPISNHLYFYWYRQILGQKVEFLVSFYNNEISEKSEIFDDQFSVERPDGSNFTLKIRSTKLEDSAMYFCASSSGDEQFFGPGTRLTVL.

V usage is TRBV28 and J usage is TRBJ1-4, with TRBD1 identical over 7 bases. Germline CDR1 reads MDHEN; CDR2 reads SYDVKM. CDR3 length equals 12 residues. J lost 4 bases, V lost 10 bases, and 3 bases had no gene match. The DNA for the CDR3 is TGTGCCACCCGGGACAGTAATGAAAAACTGTTTTTT. This translates into CATRDSNEKLFF.

V gene TRBV15 combines with J gene TRBJ2-7; 7 bases line up with TRBD2. In germline, CDR1 is LNHNV, CDR2 YYDKDF (reference sequence). The ends lost 3 bases at V and 8 bases at J; junction bases unmatched: 13. The length of the CDR3 is 15 residues. CDR3 nucleotide sequence: TGTGCCACCAGCAGGCAACACCGGGACTACGACAAGCAGTACTTC. Translating gives CATSRQHRDYDKQYF.

This chain connects TRBV7-9 to TRBJ2-7; 7 positions match TRBD2. The CDR3 spans 15 residues. Trimming took 5 bases from V and 2 from J; bases not matched to a gene: 9. CDR1 is SEHNR, CDR2 FQNEAQ, per germline (reference sequence). The CDR3 DNA sequence: TGTGCCAGCAGCCGACCCGCGGGAGTCCCCTACGAGCAGTACTTC. Its translation is CASSRPAGVPYEQYF.

This clone has just a few counts. The chain has TRBV7-8 and TRBJ2-5, with D possibly being TRBD1 (5 bases). Trimming removed 4 bases at V and 1 base at J, with 10 bases between. The germline gives CDR1 SGHVS, CDR2 FQNEAQ. The length of the CDR3 is 14 residues. The CDR3 DNA follows: TGTGCCAGCAGCTCGCGACAGACCCAAGAGACCCAGTACTTC. Translation gives CASSSRQTQETQYF. Variable domain in full (rest from reference TRBV7-8 and TRBJ2-5): GAGVSQSPRYKVAKRGQDVALRCDPISGHVSLFWYQQALGQGPEFLTYFQNEAQLDKSGLPSDRFFAERPEGSVSTLKIQRTQQEDSAVYLCASSSRQTQETQYFGPGTRLLVL.